The 8 T cell receptor beta chains in this list originate from one sample, sequenced in a study of blood T cells in healthy people across ages. The use of a sample-barcoded 5' primer and a J-beta primer mix characterized a second PCR of about 7 to 12 cycles. MiXCR, run by TCRdb on the 5' RACE reads, gives a single entry per CDR3 protein. The sample shows approximately 1.5 million distinct CDR3 sequences, approximately 42% of them seen only once. The sequenced sample consisted of blood. These receptors all stem from a woman in her late teens or twenties in good health.

This chain's CDR3 is CASSQDSGPWYEAFF. The CDR3 region has the DNA TGCGCCAGCAGCCAAGATAGCGGACCCTGGTATGAAGCTTTCTTT. The rearrangement joins TRBV4-3 to TRBJ1-1, with D hard to call. The CDR3 totals 15 residues. The germline CDR1 and CDR2 sequences are LGHNA and YSLEER. Deletions cut 0 bases from V and 7 bases from J, with 15 bases between.

The chain has TRBV20-1 and TRBJ2-2; D uncertain. The ends were cut back, 2 bases at V and 1 base at J, with 14 bases in the middle. The CDR3 sequence is 16 residues long. CDR1 is DFQATT, CDR2 SNEGSKA, per germline (reference sequence). CDR3 amino acids: CSARRHSPGNTGELFF. CDR3 sequence (DNA): TGCAGTGCTAGAAGACACAGTCCTGGGAACACCGGGGAGCTGTTTTTT.

This clonotype was found once. CDR3 protein: CASSLGGDISGNTIYF. The DNA for the CDR3 is TGTGCCAGCAGCTTAGGAGGGGACATCTCTGGAAACACCATATATTTT. This chain connects TRBV11-2 to TRBJ1-3; a possible D gene is TRBD1 (6 bases). Germline V gene lookup returns CDR1 SGHAT and CDR2 FQNNGV. Deletions cut 1 base from V and 0 bases from J, with 10 bases between. There are 16 residues in the CDR3.

The chain recombines TRBV7-9 with TRBJ2-1; the match to TRBD2 covers 7 bases. CDR3 length equals 15 residues. V gave up 0 bases and J gave up 7 bases; unmatched junction bases: 6. CDR1 and CDR2 (germline): SEHNR, FQNEAQ (reference sequence). DNA of the CDR3: TGTGCCAGCAGCTTAGCCGCGACTAGCTTTAATGAGCAGTTCTTC. It codes for CASSLAATSFNEQFF.

This clonotype was seen a handful of times. J is TRBJ2-1 and V is TRBV4-3, with a tentative D call TRBD2 (5 bases). CDR1 is LGHNA and CDR2 is YSLEER in the germline V gene. V was trimmed by 4 bases and J by 2 bases, leaving 12 bases between them. This CDR3 is 15 amino acids long. CDR3 sequence reads: CASSRVALTYNEQFF. CDR3 DNA: TGCGCCAGCAGCCGTGTAGCGCTAACCTACAATGAGCAGTTCTTC.

Concerning this clonotype itself: An end of the junction differs from the germline gene, which may be a read error. J is TRBJ2-1 and V is TRBV5-1, with TRBD2 matching 16 bases. CDR1 SGHRS and CDR2 YFSETQ come from the germline V gene. The CDR3 consists of 16 residues. CDR3 coding DNA: TGCACCAGCACCGGGACTAGCGGGGGGGCCAGAAATGAGCAGTTCTTC. It encodes CTSTGTSGGARNEQFF.

This clonotype showed up just a few times. This chain connects TRBV3-1 to TRBJ1-5, with no clear D. The germline V gene has CDR1 LGHDT and CDR2 YNNKEL (reference sequence). The V end was cut by 1 base, the J end by 5 bases, with 12 bases between. This CDR3 has 15 residues. CDR3 nucleotides: TGTGCCAGCAGCCAAGGTGGTACAAGCTATCAGCCCCAGCATTTT. It yields the protein CASSQGGTSYQPQHF.

This chain links TRBV27 with TRBJ1-2; TRBD1 aligns across 7 bases. The CDR3 covers 15 residues. Germline trimming cut 2 bases from V and 3 bases from J; bases unmatched to any gene: 6. Germline CDR1 is MNHEY and CDR2 is SMNVEV (reference sequence). CDR3 DNA: TGTGCCAGCAGTTTAAGACAGGGTGGTTACTATGGCTACACCTTC. Its protein product is CASSLRQGGYYGYTF.